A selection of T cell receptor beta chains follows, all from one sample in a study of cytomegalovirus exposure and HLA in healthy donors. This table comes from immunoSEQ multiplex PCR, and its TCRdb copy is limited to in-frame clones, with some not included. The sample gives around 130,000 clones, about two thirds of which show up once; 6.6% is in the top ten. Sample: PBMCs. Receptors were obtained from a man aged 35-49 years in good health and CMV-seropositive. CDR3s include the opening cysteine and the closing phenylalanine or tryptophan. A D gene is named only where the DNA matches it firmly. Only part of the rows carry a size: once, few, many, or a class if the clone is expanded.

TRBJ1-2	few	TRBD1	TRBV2	TGTGCCAGCACCGAACAAGGACAGGGTAGCTATGGCTACACCTTC	CASTEQGQGSYGYTF
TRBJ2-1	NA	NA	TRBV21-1	TGTGCCAGCAGCATTAGGACTAGCGGGAGGGCGACCTACAATGAGCAGTTCTTC	CASSIRTSGRATYNEQFF
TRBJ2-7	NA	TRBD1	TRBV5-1	TGCGCCAGCAGCTTGGCAACAGGGGCCGAGCAGTACTTC	CASSLATGAEQYF
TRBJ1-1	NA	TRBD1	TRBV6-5	TGTGCCAGCAGTTACGGAAGACCGGACAGGGAAGCTTTCTTT	CASSYGRPDREAFF
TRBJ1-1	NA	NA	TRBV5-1	TGCGCCAGCAGCTTCCAGGCAGGAATGAACACTGAAGCTTTCTTT	CASSFQAGMNTEAFF
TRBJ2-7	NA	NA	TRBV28	TGTGCCAGCAGCCTATTCACCGGGACTTCGTCCTACGAGCAGTACTTC	CASSLFTGTSSYEQYF
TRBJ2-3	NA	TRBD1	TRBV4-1	TGCGCCAGCAGCCAACTGGACAGGGGGGACGCAGATACGCAGTATTTT	CASSQLDRGDADTQYF
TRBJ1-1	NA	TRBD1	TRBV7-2	TGTGCCAGCAGCTCACAGGGACAGGGAGTGTCTGAAGCTTTCTTT	CASSSQGQGVSEAFF
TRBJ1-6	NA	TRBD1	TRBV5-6	TGTGCCAGCAGCTTGGTCCTCAGGGGGGAGTCACCCCTCCACTTT	CASSLVLRGESPLHF
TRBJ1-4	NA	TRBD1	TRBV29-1	TGCAGCGATCCCCCCCCCGGACAGGGCCAGCTGGTTGAAAAACTGTTTTTT	CSDPPPGQGQLVEKLFF
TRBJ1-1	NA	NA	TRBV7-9	TGTTCCAGCAGCTTTAGAGCTACAGAGAAATCGAACACTGAAGCTTTCTTT	CSSSFRATEKSNTEAFF